Sequencing of this TCR beta chain was carried out in a study of cytomegalovirus exposure and HLA in healthy donors. Germline CDR1 and CDR2: PRHDT and FYEKMQ (reference sequence). Trimming shortened V by 3 bases and J by 3 bases, and 11 bases separated the two germline ends. The CDR3 consists of 15 residues. It was with 60 Vbeta and 13 Jbeta primers that the PCR ran. TCRdb keeps only in-frame clones here, not all; method: immunoSEQ multiplex PCR. The sample holds about 120,000 clones; 76% are singletons and the top ten take approximately 12%. The chain carries TRBV13 and TRBJ1-4; D unclear. The sequence was obtained from a woman aged 40 to 49 in good health and CMV-seropositive. The specimen was PBMCs. CDR3 region: CASSLRGGPNEKLFF. In nucleotides, the CDR3 is TGTGCCAGCAGCTTGCGGGGAGGTCCTAATGAAAAACTGTTTTTT.